This T cell receptor (beta chain) appears in the sequencing data of a study of OX40 agonist ivuxolimab in advanced cancers. Germline V gene lookup returns CDR1 SGHTA and CDR2 FQGNSA. The length of the CDR3 is 13 residues. Deletions cut 5 bases from V and 2 bases from J, with 9 bases between. Here immunoSEQ multiplex PCR was the method, and the copy in TCRdb shows in-frame clones only, minus some. Among some 96,000 clones listed, around 83% were seen once. The receptor comes from an adult with an advanced solid tumor such as melanoma, head and neck, liver or kidney cancer. This specimen was CD4+ or CD8+ T cells sorted from blood, taken in a trial of the OX40 agonist ivuxolimab. This chain connects TRBV7-2 to TRBJ1-2; D is possibly TRBD1 (5 bases). The CDR3 sequence is CASSLQVNYGYTF. The CDR3 DNA is TGTGCCAGCAGCCTACAGGTGAACTATGGCTACACCTTC.